A single sample is the source of the 8 T cell receptor beta chains below, sequenced in a study of cytomegalovirus exposure and HLA in healthy donors. This table comes from immunoSEQ multiplex PCR, and its TCRdb copy is limited to in-frame clones, with some not included. The table includes around 91,000 clones, over 85% detected once. The specimen sequenced was PBMCs. These TCRs come from a woman younger than 45 in good health and CMV-seropositive.

The rearrangement joins TRBV30 to TRBJ1-4; no definite D call. The CDR3 runs 15 residues. Germline CDR1 is GTSNPN and CDR2 is SVGIG (reference sequence). V was shortened by 0 bases and J by 5 bases, with 13 bases between the two germline ends. The CDR3 protein is CAWSVRPGFNEKLFF. The CDR3 nucleotides read TGTGCCTGGAGTGTACGTCCGGGATTCAATGAAAAACTGTTTTTT.

The CDR3 nucleotides read TGCGCCAGCAGCTTGGCCGGCAGGGGGATCTACGAGCAGTACTTC. It specifies CASSLAGRGIYEQYF. This rearrangement joins TRBV5-1 to TRBJ2-7, with 7 bases lining up with TRBD1. Germline CDR1 SGHRS, CDR2 YFSETQ. Trimming cost V 0 bases and J 3 bases; bases outside gene matches: 6. This CDR3 is built from 15 residues. Full variable domain (rest looked up from reference TRBV5-1 and TRBJ2-7): KAGVTQTPRYLIKTRGQQVTLSCSPISGHRSVSWYQQTPGQGLQFLFEYFSETQRNKGNFPGRFSGRQFSNSRSEMNVSTLELGDSALYLCASSLAGRGIYEQYFGPGTRLTVT.

The chain couples TRBV4-1 to TRBJ2-4, with TRBD2 as a possible D gene (6 bases). Between the trimmed V and J ends, which lost 0 bases and 5 bases, there was a span of 11 bases. From germline, CDR1 is MGHRA and CDR2 YSYEKL. The CDR3 is 15 residues long. This CDR3 is CASSQDGGGENIQYF. CDR3 in DNA: TGCGCCAGCAGCCAAGATGGCGGCGGGGAAAACATTCAGTACTTC.

This chain uses TRBV15 with TRBJ2-2, with D possibly matching TRBD2 (6 bases). The CDR3 runs to 19 residues. Germline V gives CDR1 LNHNV, CDR2 YYDKDF (reference sequence). V dropped 0 bases and J dropped 0 bases, with 17 bases sitting between them. CDR3 residues: CATSRDPIHAGSNTGELFF. The CDR3 bases are TGTGCCACCAGCAGAGATCCTATCCACGCGGGGTCGAACACCGGGGAGCTGTTTTTT.

The genes are TRBV4-1 and TRBJ2-2; TRBD1 matches at 8 bases. The CDR3 runs to 16 residues. V was pared by 0 bases and J by 6 bases, with 6 bases of the junction left unmatched. CDR1 is MGHRA and CDR2 is YSYEKL in the germline V gene. Here the CDR3 reads CASSQETGAASGELFF. Here the CDR3 DNA reads TGCGCCAGCAGCCAAGAGACAGGGGCGGCGTCCGGGGAGCTGTTTTTT.

The chain uses TRBV30 and TRBJ2-1; 12 bases align to TRBD2. The CDR3 runs 15 residues. The V gene end was trimmed by 3 bases and the J gene end by 4 bases; junction bases not matched to a gene: 4. Germline lookup yields CDR1 GTSNPN and CDR2 SVGIG (reference sequence). This CDR3 is CAWSPLAGGYNEQFF. The DNA of the CDR3 is TGTGCCTGGAGCCCCCTAGCGGGAGGGTACAATGAGCAGTTCTTC.

DNA for the CDR3: TGTGCCAGCAGTTACGGGACTAGCGCCTACGAGCAGTACTTC. It specifies CASSYGTSAYEQYF. The rearrangement links TRBV6-6 to TRBJ2-7; 10 bases agree with TRBD2. This CDR3 is built from 14 residues. V shed 2 bases and J 2 bases; nucleotides not matched to a gene: 0. The germline V gene encodes CDR1 MNHNY and CDR2 SVGAGI (reference sequence).

The gene calls are TRBV7-8 and TRBJ2-1; TRBD1 might be the D (6 bases). Per germline, CDR1 SGHVS and CDR2 FQNEAQ. CDR3 length: 14 residues. With 5 bases removed from V and 4 bases from J, the gap between germline ends came to 12 bases. CDR3 loop: CASSSLGGYNEQFF. CDR3 sequence (DNA): TGTGCCAGCAGCAGTTTAGGGGGATACAATGAGCAGTTCTTC.